One sample yielded the 10 T cell receptor beta chains listed below, sequenced in a study of blood T cell repertoires in COVID-19. This table comes from immunoSEQ multiplex PCR, and its TCRdb copy is limited to in-frame clones, with some not included. The table includes approximately 170,000 clones, over 75% detected once. Sequencing was carried out using peripheral blood. Source of these receptors: a man aged 55 to 70 with active or convalescent COVID-19.

The V call is TRBV4-1, the J call TRBJ2-3; D is ambiguous. Germline V gene sequence: CDR1 MGHRA, CDR2 YSYEKL. The CDR3 sequence is 14 residues long. Trimming cost V 0 bases and J 0 bases, with 4 bases left between them. CDR3 in DNA: TGCGCCAGCAGCCAAGATCGGAGCACAGATACGCAGTATTTT. Its protein product is CASSQDRSTDTQYF.

This clone was counted only a few times. The chain is built from TRBV27 and TRBJ1-1; D may be TRBD1 (5 bases). The length of the CDR3 is 15 residues. The V gene's germline CDR1 is MNHEY and CDR2 SMNVEV (reference sequence). Trimming cost V 5 bases and J 5 bases, with 18 bases left between them. CDR3 in DNA: TGTGCCAGCAGTGGAACACAGGCAGGGTATACTGAAGCTTTCTTT. Its translation: CASSGTQAGYTEAFF.

This clone was recorded only once. V usage is TRBV7-2 and J usage is TRBJ1-5; D is ambiguous. Trimming removed 3 bases from V and 8 bases from J, with 11 bases in between. The CDR3 consists of 13 residues. Germline V CDR1 and CDR2: SGHTA, FQGNSA. CDR3 amino acids: CASSFGVLEPQHF. Written as DNA, the CDR3 is TGTGCCAGCAGCTTCGGAGTGTTGGAGCCCCAGCATTTT.

The chain joins TRBV9 to TRBJ1-2; D gene ambiguous. The germline gives CDR1 SGDLS, CDR2 YYNGEE. Trimming pared 0 bases from V and 1 base from J, leaving 10 bases between. The CDR3 is 15 amino acids. CDR3 bases: TGTGCCAGCAGCGTAGGGGCAGCGGATAACTATGGCTACACCTTC. Protein sequence: CASSVGAADNYGYTF.

This chain joins TRBV7-2 and TRBJ2-1, with 7 positions matching TRBD1. The CDR3 length is 16 residues. J lost 8 bases, V lost 2 bases, and 12 bases had no gene match. Germline CDR1 SGHTA, CDR2 FQGNSA. The CDR3 nucleotides read TGTGCCAGCAGCTTACAAAACGGGACAGTGTACTATGAGCAGTTCTTC. Translation gives CASSLQNGTVYYEQFF.

The gene calls are TRBV6-4 and TRBJ2-7; TRBD1 might be the D (7 bases). Germline V lookup: CDR1 MRHNA, CDR2 SNTAGT. The CDR3 has 15 residues. V shed 7 bases and J shed 2 bases, with 18 bases lying between them. The CDR3 loop is CASNRRAGGTYEQYF. CDR3 bases: TGTGCCAGCAACCGACGGGCAGGGGGGACCTACGAGCAGTACTTC.

Only a few counts were recorded for this clone. The V gene is TRBV25-1, the J gene TRBJ1-1, with TRBD1 matching 7 bases. CDR3 length equals 15 residues. Trimming removed 3 bases from V and 0 bases from J; junction bases left unmatched: 4. Germline assignment: CDR1 MGHDK and CDR2 SYGVNS. The CDR3: CASSEKRGLNTEAFF. CDR3 sequence (DNA): TGTGCCAGCAGTGAGAAGAGGGGGCTGAACACTGAAGCTTTCTTT.

This sequence joins TRBV13 and TRBJ2-2; TRBD1 is a possible D gene (5 bases). Germline V lookup: CDR1 PRHDT, CDR2 FYEKMQ (reference sequence). The CDR3 loop spans 14 amino acids. The V end was cut by 0 bases, the J end by 6 bases, with 8 bases between. CDR3 DNA: TGTGCCAGCAGCTTAGGCAGGGTTGCCGGGGAGCTGTTTTTT. It encodes CASSLGRVAGELFF. The full variable domain, rest sourced from reference TRBV13 and TRBJ2-2, is AAGVIQSPRHLIKEKRETATLKCYPIPRHDTVYWYQQGPGQDPQFLISFYEKMQSDKGSIPDRFSAQQFSDYHSELNMSSLELGDSALYFCASSLGRVAGELFFGEGSRLTVL.

The genes are TRBV6-6 and TRBJ2-1; 13 nucleotides align to TRBD2. Germline-derived CDR1 and CDR2 are MNHNY and SVGAGI (reference sequence). The CDR3 loop spans 16 amino acids. Unmatched junction bases numbered 10, after V lost 6 bases and J lost 8 bases. This CDR3 reads CASRGPGLAGLYEQFF. CDR3 nucleotide sequence: TGTGCCAGCAGAGGACCGGGACTAGCGGGATTGTATGAGCAGTTCTTC.

The sample holds one count of this clone. The V call is TRBV6-6, the J call TRBJ1-1; 7 bases are a match to TRBD1. Germline CDR1 is MNHNY and CDR2 is SVGAGI (reference sequence). CDR3 size: 13 residues. The ends lost 5 bases at V and 5 bases at J; junction bases unmatched: 5. The CDR3 DNA sequence: TGTGCCAGCAGTATGACAGGGAGAACTGAAGCTTTCTTT. Translation: CASSMTGRTEAFF.